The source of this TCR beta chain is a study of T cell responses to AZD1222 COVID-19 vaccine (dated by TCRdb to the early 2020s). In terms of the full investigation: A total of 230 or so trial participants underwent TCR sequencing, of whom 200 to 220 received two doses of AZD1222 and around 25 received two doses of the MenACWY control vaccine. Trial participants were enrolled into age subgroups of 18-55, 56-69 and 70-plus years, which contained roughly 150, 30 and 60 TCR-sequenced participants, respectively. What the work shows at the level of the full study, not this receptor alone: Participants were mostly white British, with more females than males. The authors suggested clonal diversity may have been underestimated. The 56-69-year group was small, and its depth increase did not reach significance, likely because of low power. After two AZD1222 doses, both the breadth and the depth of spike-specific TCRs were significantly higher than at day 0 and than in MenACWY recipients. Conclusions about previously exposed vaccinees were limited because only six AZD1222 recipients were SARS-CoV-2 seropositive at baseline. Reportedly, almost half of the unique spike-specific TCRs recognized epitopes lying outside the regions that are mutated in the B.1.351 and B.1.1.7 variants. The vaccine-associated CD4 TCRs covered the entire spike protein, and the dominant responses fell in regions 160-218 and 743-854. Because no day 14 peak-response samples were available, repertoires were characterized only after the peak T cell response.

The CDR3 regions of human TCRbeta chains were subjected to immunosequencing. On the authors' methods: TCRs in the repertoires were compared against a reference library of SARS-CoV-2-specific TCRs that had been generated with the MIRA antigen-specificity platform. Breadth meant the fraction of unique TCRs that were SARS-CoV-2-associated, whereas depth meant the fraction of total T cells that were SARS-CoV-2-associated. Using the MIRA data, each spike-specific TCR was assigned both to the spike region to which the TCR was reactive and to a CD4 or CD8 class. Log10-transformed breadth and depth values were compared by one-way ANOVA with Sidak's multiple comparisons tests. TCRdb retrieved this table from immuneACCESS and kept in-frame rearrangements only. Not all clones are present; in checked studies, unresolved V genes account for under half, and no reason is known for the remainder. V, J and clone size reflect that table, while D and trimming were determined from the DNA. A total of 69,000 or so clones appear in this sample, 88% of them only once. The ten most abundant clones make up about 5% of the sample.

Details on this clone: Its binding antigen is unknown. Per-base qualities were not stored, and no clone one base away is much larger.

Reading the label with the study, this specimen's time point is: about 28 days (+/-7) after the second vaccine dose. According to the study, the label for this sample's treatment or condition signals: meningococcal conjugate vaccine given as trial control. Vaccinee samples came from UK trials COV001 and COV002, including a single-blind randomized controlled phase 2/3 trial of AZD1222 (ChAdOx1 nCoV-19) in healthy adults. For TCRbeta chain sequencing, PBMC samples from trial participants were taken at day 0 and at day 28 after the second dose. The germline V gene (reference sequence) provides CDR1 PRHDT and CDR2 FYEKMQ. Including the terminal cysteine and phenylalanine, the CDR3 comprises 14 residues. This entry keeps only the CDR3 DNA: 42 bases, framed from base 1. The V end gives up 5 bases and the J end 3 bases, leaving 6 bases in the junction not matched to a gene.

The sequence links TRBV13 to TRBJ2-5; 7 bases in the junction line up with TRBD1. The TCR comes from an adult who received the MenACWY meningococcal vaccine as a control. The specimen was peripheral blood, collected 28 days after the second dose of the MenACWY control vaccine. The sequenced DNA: TGTGCCAGCAGCCCAGGGGGATCCGAAGAGACCCAGTACTTC. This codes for CASSPGGSEETQYF.